Following are 10 T cell receptor beta chains from one sample sequenced in a study of T cells in Graves' hyperthyroidism and ophthalmopathy. RNA transcripts provided the source from which TCR beta CDR3 regions were amplified. The HTBI set primed first-round TCR CDR3 RT-PCR. TCRdb redid the calling of the multiplex PCR reads with MiXCR, one entry per CDR3 protein. The sample shows about 380,000 distinct CDR3 sequences, roughly 12% of them seen only once. The sample consisted of blood. These receptors were taken from a man aged 25 to 40 with Graves' hyperthyroidism that later progressed to Graves' ophthalmopathy.

V gene TRBV12-3 or TRBV12-4 combines with J gene TRBJ2-7; 9 bases map to TRBD1. The V gene end was trimmed by 6 bases and the J gene end by 3 bases; junction bases not matched to a gene: 6. The CDR3 consists of 14 residues. CDR3 in amino acids: CASRAGTGIYEQYF. The CDR3 coding sequence is TGTGCCAGCAGGGCCGGGACAGGGATCTACGAGCAGTACTTC.

This clonotype appeared many times. V and J are TRBV27 and TRBJ2-2; D tentatively fits TRBD1 or TRBD2 (6 bases each). V lost 7 bases and J lost 3, with 21 bases in between. Germline CDR1 and CDR2: MNHEY and SMNVEV (reference sequence). The CDR3 runs 17 residues. Here the CDR3 reads CASMTNEGGVDTGELFF. CDR3 DNA sequence: TGTGCCAGCATGACCAATGAGGGGGGAGTGGACACCGGGGAGCTGTTTTTT.

Ten or more counts support this clonotype. The V call is TRBV6-1, the J call TRBJ1-6, with TRBD1 matching over 12 bases. The CDR3 totals 16 residues. Germline lookup yields CDR1 MNHNS and CDR2 SASEGT. The V gene end was trimmed by 7 bases and the J gene end by 7 bases; junction bases not matched to a gene: 8. The CDR3 sequence is CASTPGQGARNSPLHF. CDR3 DNA: TGTGCCAGCACCCCGGGACAGGGGGCTAGGAATTCACCCCTCCACTTT.

The rearrangement uses TRBV7-2 and TRBJ2-2; perhaps TRBD2 as D (5 bases). CDR1 and CDR2 (germline): SGHTA, FQGNSA. The CDR3 has 15 residues. V was shortened by 3 bases and J by 1 base, with 9 bases between the two germline ends. In DNA, the CDR3 is TGTGCCAGCAGCTTCCATACTAGGAACACCGGGGAGCTGTTTTTT. It codes for CASSFHTRNTGELFF.

The genes are TRBV29-1 and TRBJ2-1; 12 bases line up with TRBD2. Germline values: CDR1 SQVTM, CDR2 ANQGSEA. The CDR3 is 14 residues long. J lost 6 bases, V lost 6 bases, and 6 bases had no gene match. The CDR3 region has the DNA TGCAGCGTCGGGCTAGCGGGGGGGCTCAATGAGCAGTTCTTC. As protein: CSVGLAGGLNEQFF.

This clonotype was seen repeatedly, ten times or more. The V gene is TRBV6-2 or TRBV6-3, the J gene TRBJ1-1; 8 nucleotides match TRBD1. This CDR3 has 12 amino acids. J gave up 7 bases and V 7 bases, and 5 bases lay outside the gene matches. Germline CDR1 and CDR2: MNHEY and SVGEGT. For the CDR3, the DNA is TGTGCCAGCAACGACAGGGGTGTTGAAGCTTTCTTT. It specifies CASNDRGVEAFF.

The chain employs TRBV4-1 and TRBJ2-6; 7 nucleotides line up with TRBD1. This CDR3 has 18 amino acids. CDR1 MGHRA and CDR2 YSYEKL come from the germline V gene. J lost 0 bases, V lost 3 bases, and 8 bases had no gene match. The CDR3 DNA sequence: TGCGCCAGCAGCCACCCGACAGGGAAACGCTCTGGGGCCAACGTCCTGACTTTC. It encodes CASSHPTGKRSGANVLTF.

This clonotype was recorded at least ten times. The chain has TRBV7-9 and TRBJ1-3; D might be TRBD1 (5 bases). The CDR3 has 14 amino acids. With 5 bases removed from V and 2 bases from J, the gap between germline ends came to 10 bases. The germline V gene encodes CDR1 SEHNR and CDR2 FQNEAQ (reference sequence). The CDR3 DNA is TGTGCCAGCAGCCTGCAGGGAGCTGGAAACACCATATATTTT. It codes for CASSLQGAGNTIYF. Supplemented by reference TRBV7-9 and TRBJ1-3, the full variable domain reads DTGVSQNPRHKITKRGQNVTFRCDPISEHNRLYWYRQTLGQGPEFLTYFQNEAQLEKSRLLSDRFSAERPKGSFSTLEIQRTEQGDSAMYLCASSLQGAGNTIYFGEGSWLTVV.

This clonotype has just a few counts. The chain is built from TRBV4-1 and TRBJ2-3, with 8 positions matching TRBD2. CDR3 size: 17 residues. CDR1 MGHRA and CDR2 YSYEKL come from the germline V gene. V shed 1 base, J shed 2 bases, and the junction held 8 bases outside the gene matches. CDR3 loop: CASSQGYGGGYTDTQYF. The CDR3, as DNA: TGCGCCAGCAGCCAAGGATACGGGGGGGGATACACAGATACGCAGTATTTT.

This clonotype was picked up many times. The CDR3: CASTRLPDTQYF. The CDR3 DNA reads TGTGCCAGCACCAGACTCCCAGATACGCAGTATTTT. This chain connects TRBV6-1 to TRBJ2-3; no reliable D call. In germline, CDR1 is MNHNS, CDR2 SASEGT. V was pared by 7 bases and J by 4 bases, with 9 bases between. This CDR3 is 12 amino acids long.